Here is one TCR beta chain with its context. What it binds is unknown. With 4 bases clipped from V and 2 bases from J, the junction kept 3 bases outside the gene matches. The CDR3 is 15 amino acids. Germline values: CDR1 MDHEN, CDR2 SYDVKM. This sample was taken from a study of T-cell reconstitution after alpha-beta-depleted transplantation in children. For TCRbeta, the library was prepared with unique molecular identifiers. TCRdb re-derived calls from the PCR reads in MiXCR, one entry per CDR3 protein. In the table there are tens of thousands of distinct CDR3 sequences, 40% to 55% of which are singletons. General study findings and limits: The study reportedly traced alpha-beta T cells about two months after transplant to several hundred expanded graft clones. The authors attributed T-cell counts and diversity one year after transplant mostly to newly produced T cells.

This rearrangement joins TRBV28 to TRBJ2-7; 12 bases are a match to TRBD2. The TCR comes from a male patient younger than 18 who had a stem cell transplant for acute lymphoblastic leukemia, so the T cells may come from the graft donor. Sequencing used PBMCs, mostly from graft donor cells, obtained 360 days after TCRalphabeta/CD19-depleted stem cell transplant. CDR3 DNA: TGTGCCAGCAGTTCCTGGACTAGCGGGACCTACGAGCAGTACTTC. Translation: CASSSWTSGTYEQYF.